This T cell receptor (beta chain) stems from a study of identical twins. Findings and caveats of the study: Alpha sequences that were out-of-frame and twin-shared showed an excess of low generation probability. Beta out-of-frame sequences displayed a weaker excess of sharing between twins. Fewer insertions marked abundant cord blood beta clonotypes; young adult naive trended weakly, memory not at all.

The sample holds a few counts of this clonotype. The antigen is undetermined. The CDR3 sequence is 15 residues long. Germline CDR1 and CDR2: SGHTA and FQGTGA. J gave up 7 bases and V 6 bases, and 10 bases lay outside the gene matches. All donors were healthy, and all were Caucasian. MiXCR, applied by TCRdb to the 5' RACE reads, yields one record per CDR3 protein. The sample has about 220,000 distinct CDR3 sequences, roughly 7.5% seen once. This sample was shared with a second study, whose subject was yellow fever vaccine responses in identical twins.

This chain connects TRBV7-3 to TRBJ2-7; TRBD1 aligns across 12 bases. Specimen: CD8+ T cells sorted from blood. The TCR originated in a woman aged 18-29 years in good health. CDR3: CASSPGTGGSWEQYF. CDR3 DNA: TGTGCCAGCAGTCCCGGGACAGGGGGCTCGTGGGAGCAGTACTTC.